Below, 17 T cell receptor beta chains from the same sample are listed, as sequenced in a study of T-cell reconstitution after alpha-beta-depleted transplantation in children (dated by TCRdb to 2015 to 2016). The library relied on PCR. For sequencing, an Illumina HiSeq 2500 was employed. TCR libraries were prepared with molecular barcoding, using unique molecular identifiers to normalize TCRbeta repertoire quantification. The public reads were quality trimmed at Q25 with fastp and then assembled into clones with MiXCR by TCRdb, keeping productive beta chains. Rows with one shared CDR3 protein collapse into an entry with the most common genes and DNA. This sample has hundreds of thousands of distinct CDR3 sequences in its table, and approximately 8% of those were observed once. The ten largest clones add up to under 40% of the sample. The treatment or condition label, read with the paper, signifies: allogeneic hematopoietic cell transplantation with graft depleted of TCRalphabeta T cells and CD19 B cells.

The specimen was PBMCs, mostly from graft donor cells, collected 360 days after TCRalphabeta/CD19-depleted stem cell transplant. Source of these receptors: a male patient between 2 and 9 years old who had a stem cell transplant for acute myeloid leukemia, so the T cells may come from the graft donor.

Only a few counts were recorded for this clonotype. The rearrangement links TRBV10-3 to TRBJ2-3; D is tentatively TRBD1 or TRBD2 (7 bases each). CDR1 is ENHRY, CDR2 SYGVKD, per germline. The CDR3 sequence is 12 residues long. The ends were cut back, 10 bases at V and 4 bases at J, with 12 bases in the middle. CDR3: CATRGGPDTQYF. Here the CDR3 DNA reads TGTGCCACCAGGGGGGGTCCAGATACGCAGTATTTT.

The rearrangement joins TRBV12-3 or TRBV12-4 to TRBJ2-3, with no clear D. V lost 4 bases and J lost 0, with 5 bases in between. The CDR3 consists of 13 residues. The CDR3 DNA sequence: TGTGCCAGCAGTTATGCTAGCACAGATACGCAGTATTTT. It codes for CASSYASTDTQYF.

This rearrangement joins TRBV4-1 to TRBJ1-5, with TRBD1 matching 7 bases. This CDR3 spans 17 amino acids. Germline trimming cut 0 bases from V and 4 bases from J; bases unmatched to any gene: 9. Germline lookup yields CDR1 MGHRA and CDR2 YSYEKL. DNA for the CDR3: TGCGCCAGCAGCCAAGATGGCCCGGGACAGCTGAATCAGCCCCAGCATTTT. Its protein is CASSQDGPGQLNQPQHF.

This clonotype was counted a few times. The chain carries TRBV12-3 or TRBV12-4 and TRBJ2-3, with unresolved D. The CDR3 is 15 amino acids. V lost 4 bases, J lost 0 bases, and 11 bases lay in between. In DNA form, the CDR3 reads TGTGCCAGCAGTTCCCCCCCCACCAGCACAGATACGCAGTATTTT. Translating gives CASSSPPTSTDTQYF.

At least ten counts were recorded for this clonotype. The J gene is TRBJ2-3, the V gene TRBV12-5; tentative D call: TRBD1 (5 bases). The CDR3 has 16 amino acids. Germline V gene sequence: CDR1 LGHNT, CDR2 FRNRAP. Deletions cut 1 base from V and 3 bases from J, with 14 bases between. This CDR3 reads CASGLADSPATDTQYF. Here the CDR3 DNA reads TGTGCTAGTGGTTTGGCCGACAGCCCTGCAACAGATACGCAGTATTTT.

The CDR3 coding sequence is TGTGCCAGCAGCCAAGAGAGGCTTAACAGGGGGGAGCTGTTTTTT. Encoded protein: CASSQERLNRGELFF. The rearrangement uses TRBV3-1 and TRBJ2-2; possibly TRBD1 for D (5 bases). The CDR3 covers 15 residues. V shed 0 bases and J shed 8 bases, with 13 bases lying between them. CDR1 and CDR2 from the germline V gene are LGHDT and YNNKEL (reference sequence).

The table lists this clonotype with a few counts. The chain is built from TRBV29-1 and TRBJ2-1; D might be TRBD1 (5 bases). Trimming removed 0 bases from V and 4 bases from J, with 13 bases in between. This CDR3 has 15 amino acids. Germline-derived CDR1 and CDR2 are SQVTM and ANQGSEA. In nucleotides, the CDR3 is TGCAGCGTTGAAGATCCGTTAAGGGGTTACAATGAGCAGTTCTTC. Protein product: CSVEDPLRGYNEQFF.

In this sample, this clonotype turned up a few times. This chain uses TRBV9 with TRBJ2-1, with 7 bases that match TRBD1. Unmatched junction bases numbered 7, after V lost 4 bases and J lost 3 bases. Germline CDR1 reads SGDLS; CDR2 reads YYNGEE. This CDR3 is built from 15 residues. In nucleotides, the CDR3 is TGTGCCAGCAGCTCTACCCGGGACAGCTACAATGAGCAGTTCTTC. Its protein is CASSSTRDSYNEQFF.

This clonotype was counted many times. This chain joins TRBV29-1 and TRBJ2-7; D is unresolved. Looked up from germline, CDR1 is SQVTM and CDR2 is ANQGSEA. This CDR3 is 13 amino acids long. Trimming left V 4 bases short and J 1 base short, with 11 bases between. The CDR3: CSVVEQRSYEQYV. The CDR3 DNA sequence: TGCAGCGTTGTAGAACAGAGATCCTACGAGCAGTACGTC.

This clonotype was seen at least ten times. The chain has TRBV12-3 or TRBV12-4 and TRBJ2-5; TRBD2 matches 7 bases. The CDR3 contains 14 residues. V was pared by 8 bases and J by 1 base, with 7 bases of the junction left unmatched. CDR3 nucleotides: TGTGCCAGCTTTAGGAGCGGGGTCCAAGAGACCCAGTACTTC. Protein: CASFRSGVQETQYF.

The V and J genes are TRBV29-1 and TRBJ2-7; either TRBD1 or TRBD2 may fit D (5 bases each). Looked up from germline, CDR1 is SQVTM and CDR2 is ANQGSEA. This CDR3 contains 14 residues. V was clipped by 7 bases and J by 0 bases, with 16 bases between them. CDR3 in DNA: TGCAGCGCGGGACCCGAGCCCAGCTCCTACGAGCAGTACTTC. Translating gives CSAGPEPSSYEQYF.

This clonotype was seen only a few times. The chain is built from TRBV5-1 and TRBJ2-2; the D gene is possibly TRBD2 (6 bases). Trimming removed 1 base from V and 4 bases from J, with 8 bases in between. CDR1 is SGHRS, CDR2 YFSETQ, per germline. This CDR3 spans 14 amino acids. DNA of the CDR3: TGCGCCAGCAGCTTGAGGAGGGGCACCGGGGAGCTGTTTTTT. It specifies CASSLRRGTGELFF. Using reference TRBV5-1 and TRBJ2-2 for the parts outside the CDR3, the full variable domain is KAGVTQTPRYLIKTRGQQVTLSCSPISGHRSVSWYQQTPGQGLQFLFEYFSETQRNKGNFPGRFSGRQFSNSRSEMNVSTLELGDSALYLCASSLRRGTGELFFGEGSRLTVL.

This clonotype showed up many times. The chain couples TRBV12-3 or TRBV12-4 to TRBJ2-1, with TRBD1 matching 7 bases. The CDR3 contains 14 residues. The ends lost 5 bases at V and 7 bases at J; junction bases unmatched: 8. The CDR3 sequence: CASSLPGQRNEQFF. CDR3 coding DNA: TGTGCCAGCAGTCTCCCGGGACAGAGGAATGAGCAGTTCTTC.

Only a few counts were recorded for this clonotype. The gene calls are TRBV5-6 and TRBJ2-7, with TRBD1 matching 11 bases. Germline-derived CDR1 and CDR2 are SGHDT and YYEEEE. The CDR3 length is 15 residues. Unmatched junction bases numbered 6, after V lost 5 bases and J lost 2 bases. DNA of the CDR3: TGTGCCAGCAGGTTCTTGGGACAGGGGGCCTACGAGCAGTACGTC. Translating gives CASRFLGQGAYEQYV.

The V and J genes are TRBV29-1 and TRBJ2-1; D is undetermined. Per the germline V gene, CDR1 is SQVTM and CDR2 is ANQGSEA. V was pared by 0 bases and J by 4 bases, with 4 bases between. The CDR3 runs 12 residues. CDR3 residues: CSVEDLYNEQFF. The CDR3 bases are TGCAGCGTTGAAGACCTATACAATGAGCAGTTCTTC.

The gene calls are TRBV20-1 and TRBJ2-3; tentatively, D is TRBD2 (5 bases). V lost 3 bases and J lost 2, with 18 bases in between. Germline assignment: CDR1 DFQATT and CDR2 SNEGSKA (reference sequence). The CDR3 has 16 amino acids. DNA for the CDR3: TGCAGTGCTAGCTCCCCGGGATCTATGAACACAGATACGCAGTATTTT. The encoded protein is CSASSPGSMNTDTQYF.

This clonotype was observed at least ten times. The CDR3 sequence: CSATAGTSSYEQYF. The CDR3 nucleotides are TGCAGTGCTACGGCAGGGACAAGCTCCTACGAGCAGTACTTC. V gene TRBV20-1 combines with J gene TRBJ2-7; TRBD1 might be the D (6 bases). CDR1 DFQATT and CDR2 SNEGSKA come from the germline V gene (reference sequence). Between the trimmed V and J ends, which lost 4 bases and 0 bases, there was a span of 13 bases. The CDR3 runs to 14 residues.